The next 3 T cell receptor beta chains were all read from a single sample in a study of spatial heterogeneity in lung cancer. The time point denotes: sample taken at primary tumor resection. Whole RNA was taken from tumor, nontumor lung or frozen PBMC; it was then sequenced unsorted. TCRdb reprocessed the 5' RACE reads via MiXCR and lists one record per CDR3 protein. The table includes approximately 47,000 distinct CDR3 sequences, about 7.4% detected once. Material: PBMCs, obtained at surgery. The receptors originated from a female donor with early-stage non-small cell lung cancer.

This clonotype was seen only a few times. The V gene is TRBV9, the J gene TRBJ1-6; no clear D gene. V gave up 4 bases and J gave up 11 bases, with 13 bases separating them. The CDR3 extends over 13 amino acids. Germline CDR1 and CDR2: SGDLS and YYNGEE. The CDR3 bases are TGTGCCAGCAGCCCAAGACTGGGGACACCCCTCCACTTT. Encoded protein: CASSPRLGTPLHF. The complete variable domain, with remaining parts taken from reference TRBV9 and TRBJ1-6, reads DSGVTQTPKHLITATGQRVTLRCSPRSGDLSVYWYQQSLDQGLQFLIQYYNGEERAKGNILERFSAQQFPDLHSELNLSSLELGDSALYFCASSPRLGTPLHFGNGTRLTVT.

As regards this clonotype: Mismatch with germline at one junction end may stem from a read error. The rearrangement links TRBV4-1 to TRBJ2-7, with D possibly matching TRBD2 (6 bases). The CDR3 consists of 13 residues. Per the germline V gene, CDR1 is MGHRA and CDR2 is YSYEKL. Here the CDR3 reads CASSHFIADELYF. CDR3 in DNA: TGCGCCAGCAGCCATTTCATAGCGGACGAGCTGTACTTC.

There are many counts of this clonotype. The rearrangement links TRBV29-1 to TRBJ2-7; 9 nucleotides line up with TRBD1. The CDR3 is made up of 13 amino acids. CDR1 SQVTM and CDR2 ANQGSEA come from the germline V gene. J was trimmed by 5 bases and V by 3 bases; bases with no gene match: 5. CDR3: CSVDGTGTDEQYF. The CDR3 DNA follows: TGCAGCGTTGACGGGACAGGGACCGACGAGCAGTACTTC.